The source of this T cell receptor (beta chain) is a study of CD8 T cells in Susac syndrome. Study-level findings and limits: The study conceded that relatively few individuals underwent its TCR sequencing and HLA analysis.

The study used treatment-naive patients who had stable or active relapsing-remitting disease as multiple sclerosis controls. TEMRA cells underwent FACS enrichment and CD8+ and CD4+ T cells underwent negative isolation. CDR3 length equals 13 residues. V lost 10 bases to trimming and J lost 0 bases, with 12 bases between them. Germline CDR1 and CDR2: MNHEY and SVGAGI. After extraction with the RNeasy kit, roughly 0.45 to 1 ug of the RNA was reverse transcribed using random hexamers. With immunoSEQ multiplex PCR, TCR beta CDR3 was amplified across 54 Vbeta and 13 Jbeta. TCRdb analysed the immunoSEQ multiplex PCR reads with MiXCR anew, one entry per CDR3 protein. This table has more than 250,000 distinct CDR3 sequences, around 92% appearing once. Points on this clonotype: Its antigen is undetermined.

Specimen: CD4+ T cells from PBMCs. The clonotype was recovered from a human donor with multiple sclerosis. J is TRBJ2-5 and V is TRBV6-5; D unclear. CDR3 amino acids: CATFERYQETQYF. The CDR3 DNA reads TGTGCCACATTTGAACGGTACCAAGAGACCCAGTACTTC.